This TCR beta chain originates from a study of blood T cell repertoires in COVID-19. Study as a whole: Both acute and convalescent COVID-19 samples were obtained from the United States, Italy and Spain. T cells, B-cell-depleted T cells, or PBMCs provided the cDNA or gDNA that served as material.

Original analysis: Using reference gene primer amplification, nucleated cell counts were estimated. The table came from immunoSEQ multiplex PCR; TCRdb's copy has only in-frame clones and leaves some out. The DNA was the basis for D and trimming; V, J and clone size are from that table. The sample contains about 74,000 clones, 90% of which appear only once. This CDR3 spans 16 amino acids. Trimming took 2 bases from V and 8 from J; bases not matched to a gene: 12. CDR1 SNHLY and CDR2 FYNNEI come from the germline V gene. The chain is built from TRBV2 and TRBJ2-3, with 8 bases fitting TRBD1. The receptor comes from a human donor in a cohort sampled during active COVID-19. Sequenced material: peripheral blood. The chain's CDR3 is CASSEWTGWRLGTQYF. CDR3 in DNA: TGTGCCAGCAGTGAATGGACAGGGTGGCGACTAGGTACGCAGTATTTT.